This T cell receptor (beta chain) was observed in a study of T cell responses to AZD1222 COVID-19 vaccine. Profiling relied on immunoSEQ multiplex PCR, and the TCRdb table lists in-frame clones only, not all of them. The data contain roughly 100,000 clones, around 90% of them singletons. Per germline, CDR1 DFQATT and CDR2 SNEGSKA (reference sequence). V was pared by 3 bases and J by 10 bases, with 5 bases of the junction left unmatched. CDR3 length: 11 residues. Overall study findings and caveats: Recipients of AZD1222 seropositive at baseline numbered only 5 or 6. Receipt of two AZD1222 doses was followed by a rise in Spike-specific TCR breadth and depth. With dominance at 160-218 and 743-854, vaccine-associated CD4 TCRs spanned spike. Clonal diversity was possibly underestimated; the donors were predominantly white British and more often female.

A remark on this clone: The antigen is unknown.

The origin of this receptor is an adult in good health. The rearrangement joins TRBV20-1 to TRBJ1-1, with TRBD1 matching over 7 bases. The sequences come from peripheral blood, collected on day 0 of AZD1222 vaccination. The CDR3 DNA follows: TGCAGTGCTAGGGGGGACAGAGGAGCTTTCTTT. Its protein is CSARGDRGAFF.